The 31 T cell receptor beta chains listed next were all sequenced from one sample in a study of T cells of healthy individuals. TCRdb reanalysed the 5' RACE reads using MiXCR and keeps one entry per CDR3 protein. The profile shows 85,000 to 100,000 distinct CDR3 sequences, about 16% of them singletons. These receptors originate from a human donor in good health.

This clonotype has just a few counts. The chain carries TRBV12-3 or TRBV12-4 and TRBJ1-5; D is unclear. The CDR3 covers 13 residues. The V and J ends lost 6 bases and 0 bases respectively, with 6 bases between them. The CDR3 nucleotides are TGTGCCAGCAGCGGAGTTAGCAATCAGCCCCAGCATTTT. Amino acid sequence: CASSGVSNQPQHF.

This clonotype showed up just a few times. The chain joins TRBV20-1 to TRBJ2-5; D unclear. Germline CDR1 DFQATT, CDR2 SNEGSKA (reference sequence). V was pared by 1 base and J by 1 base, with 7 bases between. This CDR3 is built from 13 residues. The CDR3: CSARGHRQETQYF. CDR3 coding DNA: TGCAGTGCTAGAGGACACCGCCAAGAGACCCAGTACTTC.

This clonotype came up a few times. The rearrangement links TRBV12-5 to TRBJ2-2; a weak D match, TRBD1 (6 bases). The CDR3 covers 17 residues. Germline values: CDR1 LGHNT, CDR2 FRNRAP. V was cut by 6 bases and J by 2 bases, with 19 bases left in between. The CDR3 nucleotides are TGTGCTAGTGGACCCCCGGCCGGGACAACCAACACCGGGGAGCTGTTTTTT. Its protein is CASGPPAGTTNTGELFF.

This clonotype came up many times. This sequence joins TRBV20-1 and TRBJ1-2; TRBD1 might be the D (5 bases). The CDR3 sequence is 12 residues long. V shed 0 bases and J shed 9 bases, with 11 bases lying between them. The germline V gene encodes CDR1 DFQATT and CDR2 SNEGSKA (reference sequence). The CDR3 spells CSAREAGPSYTF. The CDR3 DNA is TGCAGTGCTAGAGAGGCAGGGCCAAGCTACACCTTC.

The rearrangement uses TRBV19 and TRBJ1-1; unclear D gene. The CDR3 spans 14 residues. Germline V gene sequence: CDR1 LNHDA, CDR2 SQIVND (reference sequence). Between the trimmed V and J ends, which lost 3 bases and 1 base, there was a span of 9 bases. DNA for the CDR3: TGTGCCAGTAGTATTGCCTGGGCGAACACTGAAGCTTTCTTT. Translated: CASSIAWANTEAFF.

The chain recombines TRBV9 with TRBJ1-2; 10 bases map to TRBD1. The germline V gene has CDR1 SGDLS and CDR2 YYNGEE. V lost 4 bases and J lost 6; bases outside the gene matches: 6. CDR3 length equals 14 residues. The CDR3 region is CASSIRDRGDGYTF. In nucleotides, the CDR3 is TGTGCCAGCAGCATCCGGGACAGGGGTGATGGCTACACCTTC.

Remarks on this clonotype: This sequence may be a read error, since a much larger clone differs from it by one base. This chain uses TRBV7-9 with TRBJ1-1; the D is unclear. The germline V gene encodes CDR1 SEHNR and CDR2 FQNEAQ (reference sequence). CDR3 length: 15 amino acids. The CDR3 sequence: CVSSQRIQTNTEAFF. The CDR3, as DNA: TGTGTCAGCAGCCAGAGAATTCAAACGAACACTGAAGCTTTCTTT.

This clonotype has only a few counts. The CDR3 reads CASSWTSGHNEQFF. In nucleotides, the CDR3 is TGTGCCAGCAGTTGGACTAGCGGTCACAATGAGCAGTTCTTC. The J gene is TRBJ2-1, the V gene TRBV28; 10 nucleotides agree with TRBD2. The CDR3 length is 14 residues. After removal of 4 bases from V and 5 bases from J, the junction contained 2 bases not matched to a gene. The germline CDR1 and CDR2 sequences are MDHEN and SYDVKM.

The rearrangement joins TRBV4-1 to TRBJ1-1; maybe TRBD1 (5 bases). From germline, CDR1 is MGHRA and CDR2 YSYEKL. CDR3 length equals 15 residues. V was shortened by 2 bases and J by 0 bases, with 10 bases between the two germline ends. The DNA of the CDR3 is TGCGCCAGCAGCCAACCAGGGAGGATGAACACTGAAGCTTTCTTT. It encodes CASSQPGRMNTEAFF.

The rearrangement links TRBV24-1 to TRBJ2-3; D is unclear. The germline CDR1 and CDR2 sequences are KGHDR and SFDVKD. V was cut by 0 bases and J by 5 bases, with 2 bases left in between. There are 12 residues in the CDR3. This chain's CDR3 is CATSDLRDTQYF. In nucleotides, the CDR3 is TGTGCCACCAGTGATTTGAGAGATACGCAGTATTTT.

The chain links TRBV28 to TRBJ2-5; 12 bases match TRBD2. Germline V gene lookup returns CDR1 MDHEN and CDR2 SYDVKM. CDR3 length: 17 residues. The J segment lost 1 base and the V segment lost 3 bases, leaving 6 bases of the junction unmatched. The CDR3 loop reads CASSLALAGGIQETQYF. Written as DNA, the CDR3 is TGTGCCAGCAGTTTGGCTCTAGCGGGGGGGATCCAAGAGACCCAGTACTTC.

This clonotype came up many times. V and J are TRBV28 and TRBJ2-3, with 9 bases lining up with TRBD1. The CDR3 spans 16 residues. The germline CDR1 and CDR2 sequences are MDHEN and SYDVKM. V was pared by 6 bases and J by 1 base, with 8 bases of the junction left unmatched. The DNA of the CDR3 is TGTGCCAGCAGCTCCGGGACAGGGATGGGCACAGATACGCAGTATTTT. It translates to CASSSGTGMGTDTQYF.

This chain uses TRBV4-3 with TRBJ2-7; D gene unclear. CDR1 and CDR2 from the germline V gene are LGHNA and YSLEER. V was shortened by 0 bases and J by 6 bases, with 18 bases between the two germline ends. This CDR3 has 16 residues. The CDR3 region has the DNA TGCGCCAGCAGCCAAGATCCCGGATTTGTCTTATTCGAGCAGTACTTC. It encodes CASSQDPGFVLFEQYF.

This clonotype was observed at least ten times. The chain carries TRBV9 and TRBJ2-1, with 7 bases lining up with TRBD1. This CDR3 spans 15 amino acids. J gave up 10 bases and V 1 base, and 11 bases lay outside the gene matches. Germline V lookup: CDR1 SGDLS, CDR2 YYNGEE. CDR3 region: CASSVNGDSDREQFF. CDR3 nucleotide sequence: TGTGCCAGCAGCGTAAATGGGGATTCGGACAGGGAGCAGTTCTTC.

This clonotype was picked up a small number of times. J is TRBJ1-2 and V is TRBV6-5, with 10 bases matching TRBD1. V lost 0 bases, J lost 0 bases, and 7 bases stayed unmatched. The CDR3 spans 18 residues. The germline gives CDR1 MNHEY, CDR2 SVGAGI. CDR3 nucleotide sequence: TGTGCCAGCAGTTACTCCAGAGGACAGGGGGTCACTAACTATGGCTACACCTTC. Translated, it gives CASSYSRGQGVTNYGYTF.

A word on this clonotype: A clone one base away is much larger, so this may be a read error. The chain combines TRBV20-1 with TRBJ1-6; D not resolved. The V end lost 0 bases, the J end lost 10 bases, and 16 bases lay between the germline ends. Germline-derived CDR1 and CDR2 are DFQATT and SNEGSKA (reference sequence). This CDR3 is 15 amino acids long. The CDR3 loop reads CSARDLGKSRSPLHF. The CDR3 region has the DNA TGCAGTGCTAGAGATTTGGGCAAATCCAGGTCACCCCTCCACTTT.

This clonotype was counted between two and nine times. CDR3 loop: CASSLASGGANEQFF. The CDR3 nucleotides are TGTGCCAGCAGCTTAGCTAGCGGGGGGGCCAATGAGCAGTTCTTC. The chain links TRBV7-9 to TRBJ2-1; 11 bases align to TRBD2. Per germline, CDR1 SEHNR and CDR2 FQNEAQ (reference sequence). J was trimmed by 6 bases and V by 0 bases; bases with no gene match: 1. This CDR3 is built from 15 residues.

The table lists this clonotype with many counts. CDR3 protein: CSARTDRVAFF. The CDR3 nucleotides are TGCAGTGCTAGAACGGACAGGGTCGCTTTCTTT. V is TRBV20-1 and J is TRBJ1-1; 8 positions agree with TRBD1. The V gene end was trimmed by 2 bases and the J gene end by 11 bases; junction bases not matched to a gene: 4. The CDR3 spans 11 residues. In germline, CDR1 is DFQATT, CDR2 SNEGSKA (reference sequence).

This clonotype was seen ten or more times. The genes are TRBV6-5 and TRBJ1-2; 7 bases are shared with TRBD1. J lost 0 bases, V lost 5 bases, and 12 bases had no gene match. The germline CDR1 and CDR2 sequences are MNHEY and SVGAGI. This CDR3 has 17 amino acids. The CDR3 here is CASSRGQGGTANYGYTF. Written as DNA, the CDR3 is TGTGCCAGCAGTAGGGGGCAGGGGGGTACGGCTAACTATGGCTACACCTTC.

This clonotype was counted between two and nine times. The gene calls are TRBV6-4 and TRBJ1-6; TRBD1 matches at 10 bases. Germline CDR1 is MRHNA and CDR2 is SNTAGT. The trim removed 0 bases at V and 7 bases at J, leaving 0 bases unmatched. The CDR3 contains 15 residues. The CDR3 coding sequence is TGTGCCAGCAGTGACTCGACAGGGGGCAATTCACCCCTCCACTTT. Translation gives CASSDSTGGNSPLHF.

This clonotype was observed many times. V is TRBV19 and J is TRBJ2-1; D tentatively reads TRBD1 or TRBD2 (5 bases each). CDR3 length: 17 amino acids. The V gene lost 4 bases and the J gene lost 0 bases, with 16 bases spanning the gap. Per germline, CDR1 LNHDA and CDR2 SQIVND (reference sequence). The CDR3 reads CASSKGRGVSSYNEQFF. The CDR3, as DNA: TGTGCCAGTAGTAAAGGACGGGGCGTTAGCTCCTACAATGAGCAGTTCTTC. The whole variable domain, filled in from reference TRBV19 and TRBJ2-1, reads DGGITQSPKYLFRKEGQNVTLSCEQNLNHDAMYWYRQDPGQGLRLIYYSQIVNDFQKGDIAEGYSVSREKKESFPLTVTSAQKNPTAFYLCASSKGRGVSSYNEQFFGPGTRLTVL.

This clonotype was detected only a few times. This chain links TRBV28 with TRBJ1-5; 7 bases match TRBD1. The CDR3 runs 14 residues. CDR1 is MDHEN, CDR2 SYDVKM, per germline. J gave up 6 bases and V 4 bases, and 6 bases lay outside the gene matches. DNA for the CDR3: TGTGCCAGCAGTTCACCAGGGGGAGGTCAGCCCCAGCATTTT. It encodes CASSSPGGGQPQHF.

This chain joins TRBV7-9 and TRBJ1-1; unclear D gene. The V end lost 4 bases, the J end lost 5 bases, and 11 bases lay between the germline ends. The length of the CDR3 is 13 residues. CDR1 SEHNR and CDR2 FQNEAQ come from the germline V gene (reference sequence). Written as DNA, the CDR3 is TGTGCCAGCAGCTACCCGGGTGGGACTGAAGCTTTCTTT. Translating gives CASSYPGGTEAFF.

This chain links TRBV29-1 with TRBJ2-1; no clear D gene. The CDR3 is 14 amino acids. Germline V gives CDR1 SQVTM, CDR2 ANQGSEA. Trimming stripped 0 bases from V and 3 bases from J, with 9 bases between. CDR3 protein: CSVEDPLGYNEQFF. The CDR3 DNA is TGCAGCGTTGAAGATCCTCTCGGCTACAATGAGCAGTTCTTC.

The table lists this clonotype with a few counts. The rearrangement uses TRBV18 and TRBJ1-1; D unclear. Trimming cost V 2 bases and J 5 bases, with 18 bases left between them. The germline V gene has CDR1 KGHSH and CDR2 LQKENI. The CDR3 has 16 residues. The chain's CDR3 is CASSPSRTQTGTEAFF. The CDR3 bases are TGTGCCAGCTCACCATCTCGAACTCAGACGGGAACTGAAGCTTTCTTT.

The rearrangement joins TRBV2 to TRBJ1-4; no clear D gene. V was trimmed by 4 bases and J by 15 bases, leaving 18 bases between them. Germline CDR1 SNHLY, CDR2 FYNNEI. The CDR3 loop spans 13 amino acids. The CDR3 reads CASSAVRARFMFF. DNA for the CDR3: TGTGCCAGCAGTGCCGTCCGGGCCCGTTTTATGTTTTTT.

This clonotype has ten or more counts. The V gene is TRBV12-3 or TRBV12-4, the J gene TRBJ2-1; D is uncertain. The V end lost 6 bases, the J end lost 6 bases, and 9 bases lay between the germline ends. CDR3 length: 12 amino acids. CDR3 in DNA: TGTGCCAGCAGCCACCGAGGCAATGAGCAGTTCTTC. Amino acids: CASSHRGNEQFF.

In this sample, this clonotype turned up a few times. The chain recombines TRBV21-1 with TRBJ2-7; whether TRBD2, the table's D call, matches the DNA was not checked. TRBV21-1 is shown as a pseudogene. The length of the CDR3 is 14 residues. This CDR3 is CASSKSGGAYEQYF. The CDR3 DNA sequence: TGTGCCAGCAGCAAGTCGGGCGGGGCCTACGAGCAGTACTTC.

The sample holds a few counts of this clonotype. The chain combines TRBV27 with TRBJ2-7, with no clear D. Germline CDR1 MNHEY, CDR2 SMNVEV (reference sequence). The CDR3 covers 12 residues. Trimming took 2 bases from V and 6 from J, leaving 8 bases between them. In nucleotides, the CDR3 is TGTGCCAGCAGTTTAAGATCCGGCGAGCAGTACTTC. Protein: CASSLRSGEQYF.

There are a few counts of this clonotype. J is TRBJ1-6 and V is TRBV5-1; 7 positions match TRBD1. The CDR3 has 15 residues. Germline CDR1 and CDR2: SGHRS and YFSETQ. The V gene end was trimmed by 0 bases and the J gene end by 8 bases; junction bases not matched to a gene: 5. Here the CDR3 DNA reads TGCGCCAGCAGCTTGGATGGGACAGATGATTCACCCCTCCACTTT. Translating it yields CASSLDGTDDSPLHF.

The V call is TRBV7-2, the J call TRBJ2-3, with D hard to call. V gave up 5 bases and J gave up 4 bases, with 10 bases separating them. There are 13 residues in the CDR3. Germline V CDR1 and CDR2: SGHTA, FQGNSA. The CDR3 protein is CASSPGWADTQYF. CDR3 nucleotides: TGTGCCAGCAGCCCCGGTTGGGCAGATACGCAGTATTTT.